The clone carrying this T cell receptor beta chain has a handful of counts. TCRdb redid the calling of the 5' RACE reads with MiXCR, one entry per CDR3 protein. The sample holds 500,000 to 600,000 distinct CDR3 sequences, under 25% seen once. This entry is derived from a study of identical twins. Per germline, CDR1 SGHRS and CDR2 YFSETQ. Trimming shortened V by 0 bases and J by 10 bases, and 14 bases separated the two germline ends. CDR3 length equals 15 residues. This sample was shared with a second study, whose subject was T cells expressing NK-cell markers. From that study: From sorted CD3+CD56+NKG2C+, CD3+CD56+NKG2C- and CD3+CD56-NKG2C+ T cells came the TCR beta repertoires.

The clonotype originates from a woman aged 18-30 years in good health. The specimen was CD4+ T cells sorted from blood. The chain combines TRBV5-1 with TRBJ1-6; tentatively, D is TRBD1 (5 bases). The CDR3 is CASSLGDGLGSPLHF. The CDR3 bases are TGCGCCAGCAGCTTGGGGGACGGACTCGGATCACCCCTCCACTTT.